This T cell receptor (beta chain) was identified in a study of cytomegalovirus exposure and HLA in healthy donors. Looked up from germline, CDR1 is SQVTM and CDR2 is ANQGSEA. V lost 6 bases, J lost 2 bases, and 5 bases stayed unmatched. The CDR3 is made up of 13 amino acids. The PCR had 60 Vbeta and 13 Jbeta primers. Libraries were prepared by immunoSEQ multiplex PCR; TCRdb keeps only in-frame clonotypes and omits some of them. The table includes about 170,000 clones, 75% to 85% detected once. The genes are TRBV29-1 and TRBJ2-7, with 9 bases lining up with TRBD1. This receptor was identified in a man under 40 in good health and CMV-seropositive. Specimen: PBMCs. CDR3 sequence reads: CSVRDRDTYEQYF. The CDR3 DNA reads TGCAGCGTCCGGGACAGGGATACCTACGAGCAGTACTTC.